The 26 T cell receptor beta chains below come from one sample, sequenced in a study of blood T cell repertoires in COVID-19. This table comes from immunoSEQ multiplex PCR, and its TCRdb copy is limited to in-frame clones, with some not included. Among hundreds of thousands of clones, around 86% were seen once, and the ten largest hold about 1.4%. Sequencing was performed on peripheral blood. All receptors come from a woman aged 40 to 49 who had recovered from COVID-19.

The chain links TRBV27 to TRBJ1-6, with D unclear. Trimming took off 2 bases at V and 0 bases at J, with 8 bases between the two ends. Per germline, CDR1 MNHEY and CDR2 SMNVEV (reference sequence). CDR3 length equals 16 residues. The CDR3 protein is CASSLIGSSYNSPLHF. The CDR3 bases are TGTGCCAGCAGTTTAATTGGGAGCTCCTATAATTCACCCCTCCACTTT.

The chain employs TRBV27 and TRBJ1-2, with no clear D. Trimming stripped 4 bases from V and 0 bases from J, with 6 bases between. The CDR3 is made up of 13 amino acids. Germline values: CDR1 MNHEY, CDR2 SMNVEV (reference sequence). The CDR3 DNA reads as TGTGCCAGCAGTTCGGGTGCTAACTATGGCTACACCTTC. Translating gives CASSSGANYGYTF.

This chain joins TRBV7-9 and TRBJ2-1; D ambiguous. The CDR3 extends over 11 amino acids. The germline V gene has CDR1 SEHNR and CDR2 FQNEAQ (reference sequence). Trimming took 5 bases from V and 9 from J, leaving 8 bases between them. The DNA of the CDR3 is TGTGCCAGCAGCCACCCCGGTGAGCAGTTCTTC. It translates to CASSHPGEQFF.

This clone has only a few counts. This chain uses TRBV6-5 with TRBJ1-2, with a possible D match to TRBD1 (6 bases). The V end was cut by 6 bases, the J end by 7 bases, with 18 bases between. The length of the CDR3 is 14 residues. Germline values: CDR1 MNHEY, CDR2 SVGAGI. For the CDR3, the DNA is TGTGCCAGCAGACAGAGGGGGTCCTACGTTGGCTACACCTTC. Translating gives CASRQRGSYVGYTF.

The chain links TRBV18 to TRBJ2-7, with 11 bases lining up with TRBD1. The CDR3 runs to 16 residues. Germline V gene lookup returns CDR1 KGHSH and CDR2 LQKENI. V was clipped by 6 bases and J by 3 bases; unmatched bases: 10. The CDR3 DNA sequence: TGTGCCAGCTCGGCCCATCCGGGACAGGGGGACTACGAGCAGTACTTC. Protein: CASSAHPGQGDYEQYF.

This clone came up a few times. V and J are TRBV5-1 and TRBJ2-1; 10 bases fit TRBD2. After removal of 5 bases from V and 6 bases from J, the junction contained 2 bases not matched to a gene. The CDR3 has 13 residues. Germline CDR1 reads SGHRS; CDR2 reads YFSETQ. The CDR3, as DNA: TGCGCCAGCAGGGCTAGCGGGGGCAATGAGCAGTTCTTC. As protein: CASRASGGNEQFF.

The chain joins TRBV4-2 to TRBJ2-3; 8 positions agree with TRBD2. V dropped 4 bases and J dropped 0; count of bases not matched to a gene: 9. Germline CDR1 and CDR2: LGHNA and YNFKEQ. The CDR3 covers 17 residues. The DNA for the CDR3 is TGTGCCAGCAGCCCTGGACAACTAGCGGCTAGCACAGATACGCAGTATTTT. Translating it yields CASSPGQLAASTDTQYF.

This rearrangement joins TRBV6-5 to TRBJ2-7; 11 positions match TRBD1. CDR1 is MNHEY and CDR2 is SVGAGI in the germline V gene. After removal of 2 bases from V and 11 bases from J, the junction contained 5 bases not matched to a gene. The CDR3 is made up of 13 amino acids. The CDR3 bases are TGTGCCAGCAGTTACCACGGACAGGGGGCAGAGTACTTC. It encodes CASSYHGQGAEYF.

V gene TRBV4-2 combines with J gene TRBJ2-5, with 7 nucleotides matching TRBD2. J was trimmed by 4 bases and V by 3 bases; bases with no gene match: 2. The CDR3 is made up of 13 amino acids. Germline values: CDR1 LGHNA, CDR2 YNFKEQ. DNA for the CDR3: TGTGCCAGCAGCCAGCGGGGGATAGAGACCCAGTACTTC. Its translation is CASSQRGIETQYF.

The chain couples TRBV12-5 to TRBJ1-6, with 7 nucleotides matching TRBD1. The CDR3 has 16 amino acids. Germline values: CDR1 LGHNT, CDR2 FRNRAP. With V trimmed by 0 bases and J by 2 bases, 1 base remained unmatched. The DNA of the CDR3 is TGTGCTAGTGGTTTGGTAGACAGGGCCTATAATTCACCCCTCCACTTT. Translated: CASGLVDRAYNSPLHF.

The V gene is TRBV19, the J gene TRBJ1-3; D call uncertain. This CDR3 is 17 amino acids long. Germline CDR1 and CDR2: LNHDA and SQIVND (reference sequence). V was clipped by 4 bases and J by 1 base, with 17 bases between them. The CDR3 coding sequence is TGTGCCAGTAGTAAACAGACACCTACGGGATCTGGAAACACCATATATTTT. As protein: CASSKQTPTGSGNTIYF.

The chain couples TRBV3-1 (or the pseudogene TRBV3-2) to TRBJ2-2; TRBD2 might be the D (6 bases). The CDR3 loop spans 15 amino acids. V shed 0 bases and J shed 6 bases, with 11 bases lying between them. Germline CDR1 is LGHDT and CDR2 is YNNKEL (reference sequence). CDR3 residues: CASSQDGGSAGELFF. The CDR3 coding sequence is TGTGCCAGCAGCCAAGATGGAGGGTCAGCCGGGGAGCTGTTTTTT.

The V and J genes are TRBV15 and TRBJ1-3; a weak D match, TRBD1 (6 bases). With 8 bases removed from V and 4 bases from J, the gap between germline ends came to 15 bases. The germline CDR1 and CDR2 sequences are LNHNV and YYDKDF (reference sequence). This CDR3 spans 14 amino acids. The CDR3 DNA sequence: TGTGCCACCGTGTGGCGGGGGCGAGGAAACACCATATATTTT. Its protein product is CATVWRGRGNTIYF.

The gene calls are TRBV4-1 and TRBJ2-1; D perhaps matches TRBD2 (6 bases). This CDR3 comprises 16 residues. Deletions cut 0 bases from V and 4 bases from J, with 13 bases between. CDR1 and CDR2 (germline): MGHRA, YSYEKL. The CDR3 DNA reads TGCGCCAGCAGCCAAGATAGGTTTGGGGGGTACAATGAGCAGTTCTTC. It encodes CASSQDRFGGYNEQFF.

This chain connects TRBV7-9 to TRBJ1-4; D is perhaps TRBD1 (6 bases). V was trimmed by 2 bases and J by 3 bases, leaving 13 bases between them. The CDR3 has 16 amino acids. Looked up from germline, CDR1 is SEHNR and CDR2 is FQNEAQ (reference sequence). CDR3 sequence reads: CASSLRGAGANEKLFF. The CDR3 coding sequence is TGTGCCAGCAGCTTAAGAGGGGCAGGGGCTAATGAAAAACTGTTTTTT. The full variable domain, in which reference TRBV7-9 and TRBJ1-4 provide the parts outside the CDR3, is DTGVSQNPRHKITKRGQNVTFRCDPISEHNRLYWYRQTLGQGPEFLTYFQNEAQLEKSRLLSDRFSAERPKGSFSTLEIQRTEQGDSAMYLCASSLRGAGANEKLFFGSGTQLSVL.

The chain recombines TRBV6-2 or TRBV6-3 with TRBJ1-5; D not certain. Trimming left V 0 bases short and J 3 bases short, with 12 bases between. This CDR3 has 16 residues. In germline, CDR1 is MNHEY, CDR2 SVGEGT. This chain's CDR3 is CASSYSYGLLNQPQHF. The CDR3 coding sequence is TGTGCCAGCAGTTACTCTTATGGACTGCTCAATCAGCCCCAGCATTTT.

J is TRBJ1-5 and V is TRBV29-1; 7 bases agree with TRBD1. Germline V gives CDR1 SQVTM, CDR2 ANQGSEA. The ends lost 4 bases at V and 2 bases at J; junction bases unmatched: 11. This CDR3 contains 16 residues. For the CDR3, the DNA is TGCAGCGTTGCCCTAACAGGGGCCGTGGGCAATCAGCCCCAGCATTTT. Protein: CSVALTGAVGNQPQHF.

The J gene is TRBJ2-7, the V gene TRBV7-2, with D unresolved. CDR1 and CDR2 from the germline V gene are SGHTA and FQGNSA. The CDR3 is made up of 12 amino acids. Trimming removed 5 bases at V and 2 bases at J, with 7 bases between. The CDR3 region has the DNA TGTGCCAGCAGCCCGCGCCCCTACGAGCAGTACTTC. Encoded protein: CASSPRPYEQYF.

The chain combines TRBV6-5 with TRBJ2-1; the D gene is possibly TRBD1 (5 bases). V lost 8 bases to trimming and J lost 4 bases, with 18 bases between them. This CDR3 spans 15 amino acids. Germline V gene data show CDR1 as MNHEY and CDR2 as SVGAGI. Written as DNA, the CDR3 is TGTGCCAGCCGCTCCAGACTCGACAGTTACAATGAGCAGTTCTTC. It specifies CASRSRLDSYNEQFF.

The CDR3 DNA reads as TGTGCCAGCAGCCTTAACGCCCCCGGGGCCCAGCATTTT. Protein product: CASSLNAPGAQHF. The chain is built from TRBV7-9 and TRBJ1-5; D gene unclear. The CDR3 sequence is 13 residues long. Germline V gene sequence: CDR1 SEHNR, CDR2 FQNEAQ (reference sequence). Between the trimmed V and J ends, which lost 5 bases and 11 bases, there was a span of 16 bases.

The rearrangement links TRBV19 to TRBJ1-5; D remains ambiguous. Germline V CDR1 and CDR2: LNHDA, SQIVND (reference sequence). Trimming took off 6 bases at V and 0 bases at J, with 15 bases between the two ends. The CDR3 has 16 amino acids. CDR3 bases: TGTGCCAGTAGGACCGAAGGAGGCGGTAGCAATCAGCCCCAGCATTTT. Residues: CASRTEGGGSNQPQHF.

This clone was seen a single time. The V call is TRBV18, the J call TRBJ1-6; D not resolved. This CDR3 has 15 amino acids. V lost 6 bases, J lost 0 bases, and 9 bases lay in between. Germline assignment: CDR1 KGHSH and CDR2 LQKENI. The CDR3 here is CASSEASSYNSPLHF. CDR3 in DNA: TGTGCCAGCTCCGAAGCGAGCTCCTATAATTCACCCCTCCACTTT.

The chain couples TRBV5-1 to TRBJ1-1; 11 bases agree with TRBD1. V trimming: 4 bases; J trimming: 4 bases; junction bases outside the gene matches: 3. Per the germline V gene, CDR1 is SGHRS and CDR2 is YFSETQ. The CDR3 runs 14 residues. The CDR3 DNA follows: TGCGCCAGCAGCCTCGGGACAGGGGGCACTGAAGCTTTCTTT. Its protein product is CASSLGTGGTEAFF.

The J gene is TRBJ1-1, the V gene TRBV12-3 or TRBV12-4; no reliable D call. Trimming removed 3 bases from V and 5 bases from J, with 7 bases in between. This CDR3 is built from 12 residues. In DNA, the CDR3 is TGTGCCAGCAGTTTCGCGGGGACTGAAGCTTTCTTT. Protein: CASSFAGTEAFF.

CDR3 DNA sequence: TGCAGCGTTATGGGGACAGGTTCCTCCTACGAGCAGTACTTC. Translated: CSVMGTGSSYEQYF. The rearrangement uses TRBV29-1 and TRBJ2-7, with TRBD1 matching over 8 bases. Germline V lookup: CDR1 SQVTM, CDR2 ANQGSEA. This CDR3 region has 14 residues. Trimming cost V 5 bases and J 0 bases; bases outside gene matches: 6.

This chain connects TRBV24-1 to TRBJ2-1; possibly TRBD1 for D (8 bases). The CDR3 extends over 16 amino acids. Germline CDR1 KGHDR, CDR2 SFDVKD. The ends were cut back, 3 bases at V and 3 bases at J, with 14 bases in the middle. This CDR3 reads CATSDTGGAFYNEQFF. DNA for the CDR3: TGTGCCACCAGTGATACAGGGGGGGCCTTCTACAATGAGCAGTTCTTC.